These 9 T cell receptor beta chains came from one sample sequenced in a study of beta chain features in type 1 diabetes. Study-wide results and limits: Type 1 diabetes patients had moderately but significantly shorter TCRB CDR3s in all four CD4+ subsets.

These receptors have no identified antigens. Isolated RNA was reverse transcribed in full, so expressed TCRB transcripts were sequenced. Sequencing used immunoSEQ multiplex PCR; TCRdb keeps in-frame clones, though not all of them. This table holds approximately 280,000 clones, 15% found once. Sequenced: naive CD4+ T cells from blood. Receptor source: a man aged 18 to 35 with type 1 diabetes.

This clone came up a few times. This rearrangement joins TRBV7-2 to TRBJ1-6; no firm D call. This CDR3 has 15 amino acids. With 5 bases removed from V and 10 bases from J, the gap between germline ends came to 18 bases. The germline gives CDR1 SGHTA, CDR2 FQGNSA. This CDR3 reads CASSPRVGSPSPLHF. The CDR3 bases are TGTGCCAGCAGCCCTCGGGTTGGGAGCCCATCACCCCTCCACTTT.

This clone was counted a few times. This chain links TRBV7-2 with TRBJ2-3; 8 bases are a match to TRBD2. V shed 4 bases, J shed 1 base, and the junction held 10 bases outside the gene matches. Germline lookup yields CDR1 SGHTA and CDR2 FQGNSA. The CDR3 totals 17 residues. The CDR3 region has the DNA TGTGCCAGCAGCTCCAAGCCGCGGGGGGACCGCACAGATACGCAGTATTTT. Its translation is CASSSKPRGDRTDTQYF.

This rearrangement joins TRBV5-1 to TRBJ2-2, with 7 bases aligning to TRBD1. J was trimmed by 4 bases and V by 0 bases; bases with no gene match: 3. The CDR3 sequence is 15 residues long. CDR1 and CDR2 (germline): SGHRS, YFSETQ. Written as DNA, the CDR3 is TGCGCCAGCAGCTTGGGAGGGGGCTCCACCGGGGAGCTGTTTTTT. It encodes CASSLGGGSTGELFF.

The V call is TRBV28, the J call TRBJ1-2; no firm D call. This CDR3 region has 16 residues. The ends were cut back, 7 bases at V and 5 bases at J, with 23 bases in the middle. From germline, CDR1 is MDHEN and CDR2 SYDVKM. The chain's CDR3 is CASISISLDLGYGYTF. The CDR3 DNA is TGTGCCAGCATTTCAATCAGTCTAGACCTTGGGTATGGCTACACCTTC.

The genes are TRBV19 and TRBJ2-1; D unresolved. Per germline, CDR1 LNHDA and CDR2 SQIVND (reference sequence). V dropped 3 bases and J dropped 0 bases, with 12 bases sitting between them. The CDR3 extends over 16 amino acids. The CDR3 reads CASSILGFSSYNEQFF. The CDR3 nucleotides are TGTGCCAGTAGTATTCTGGGCTTCAGCTCCTACAATGAGCAGTTCTTC.

CDR3 sequence reads: CASIPSGVVQETQYF. In DNA, the CDR3 is TGTGCCAGCATCCCGTCAGGGGTGGTACAAGAGACCCAGTACTTC. The V gene is TRBV11-2, the J gene TRBJ2-5; D perhaps matches TRBD1 (6 bases). V was cut by 7 bases and J by 2 bases, with 17 bases left in between. Germline CDR1 SGHAT, CDR2 FQNNGV. The CDR3 runs to 15 residues.

This clone was seen a handful of times. The genes are TRBV28 and TRBJ2-3; 7 positions match TRBD2. The CDR3 is 15 amino acids. V lost 3 bases to trimming and J lost 2 bases; unmatched junction nucleotides: 5. CDR1 and CDR2 (germline): MDHEN, SYDVKM. The CDR3 reads CASSFPREHTDTQYF. For the CDR3, the DNA is TGTGCCAGCAGTTTTCCGCGGGAGCACACAGATACGCAGTATTTT.

This clone showed up just a few times. This chain uses TRBV10-3 with TRBJ2-5; TRBD2 agrees at 9 bases. Germline V CDR1 and CDR2: ENHRY, SYGVKD. The length of the CDR3 is 13 residues. V lost 4 bases, J lost 5 bases, and 2 bases stayed unmatched. The CDR3 here is CAISVLAGETQYF. CDR3 nucleotides: TGTGCCATCAGTGTACTAGCGGGCGAGACCCAGTACTTC.

The chain uses TRBV5-1 and TRBJ2-5, with 7 bases identical to TRBD1. V was pared by 0 bases and J by 4 bases, with 0 bases of the junction left unmatched. CDR3 length: 13 amino acids. The germline gives CDR1 SGHRS, CDR2 YFSETQ. The CDR3 coding sequence is TGCGCCAGCAGCTTGGGGACAGGAGAGACCCAGTACTTC. Amino acids: CASSLGTGETQYF. Full variable domain (rest looked up from reference TRBV5-1 and TRBJ2-5): KAGVTQTPRYLIKTRGQQVTLSCSPISGHRSVSWYQQTPGQGLQFLFEYFSETQRNKGNFPGRFSGRQFSNSRSEMNVSTLELGDSALYLCASSLGTGETQYFGPGTRLLVL.